This T cell receptor beta chain came from a study of cytomegalovirus exposure and HLA in healthy donors. General study points: In a later analysis, several top co-occurrence clusters appeared linked to parvovirus B19, influenza, CMV and Epstein-Barr virus.

A word on this clone: Its specificity is not known.

The CDR3 is 15 amino acids. CDR1 LGHNA and CDR2 YNFKEQ come from the germline V gene. Trimming left V 4 bases short and J 2 bases short, with 13 bases between. With 60 Vbeta and 13 Jbeta primers, the PCR was carried out. Measured with immunoSEQ multiplex PCR; TCRdb has only the in-frame clones, and not every one. The top ten clones hold 3% of a sample with 150,000 or so clones, roughly 78% of them seen once. V usage is TRBV4-2 and J usage is TRBJ2-3, with a weak D call TRBD2 (5 bases). The sequenced sample was PBMCs. The receptor was isolated from a man aged 35 to 55 in good health and CMV-seropositive. CDR3 sequence reads: CASSPPGFLTDTQYF. CDR3 DNA: TGTGCCAGCAGCCCTCCGGGGTTTCTCACAGATACGCAGTATTTT.